The entry below gives a single T cell receptor beta chain sequence along with its context. The same CDR3 is also encoded by other DNA sequences in this sample. This sample is drawn from a study of shared clonotypes between healthy human individuals. CD45RO-negative CD8 cells positively selected for CCR7 made up the naive population, which excluded terminally differentiated effector memory CD45RA+ cells. CDR1 and CDR2 (germline): MNHNY, SVGAGI (reference sequence). The CDR3 spans 12 residues. V was trimmed by 0 bases and J by 6 bases, leaving 3 bases between them. Assay: immunoSEQ multiplex PCR; the TCRdb copy retains only in-frame clones and omits some. The sample holds around 2.1 million clones, about 92% seen once.

Sequencing was done on a sample of naive CD8+ T cells from PBMCs. The chain couples TRBV6-6 to TRBJ2-1; no clear D gene. The source of this sequence is a man aged 18 to 30 in good health. Some clones in this sample may be carry-over from other donors' samples. In DNA, the CDR3 is TGTGCCAGCAGTTACTCGTCCAATGAGCAGTTCTTC. Its protein is CASSYSSNEQFF.